This T cell receptor (beta chain) was sequenced for a study of blood T cell repertoires in COVID-19. Data came from immunoSEQ multiplex PCR; TCRdb stores just in-frame clones and leaves some out. Here the sample spans almost 80,000 clones, approximately 82% being singletons. Per the germline V gene, CDR1 is SGHKS and CDR2 is YYEKEE (reference sequence). The CDR3 loop spans 15 amino acids. The V and J ends lost 4 bases and 3 bases respectively, with 11 bases between them. This sequence joins TRBV5-5 and TRBJ1-6, with D maybe TRBD1 (5 bases). The sequencing sample was made of peripheral blood. This clonotype originated in a woman between 70 and 85 years old with acute or convalescent COVID-19. The CDR3 DNA reads TGTGCCAGCAGCCGAGACAGAATCTATAATTCACCCCTCCACTTT. Its protein product is CASSRDRIYNSPLHF.